What follows describes a single TCR beta chain. Clones were sequenced by immunoSEQ multiplex PCR, and TCRdb holds only the in-frame ones, with some missing. The sample consists of over a million clones, around 78% of them appearing once. The record originates from a study of shared clonotypes between healthy human individuals. Unmatched junction bases numbered 3, after V lost 3 bases and J lost 4 bases. The CDR3 spans 14 residues. Per germline, CDR1 MDHEN and CDR2 SYDVKM. Input material: memory CD4+ T cells from PBMCs. The subset: CD45RA-negative fraction. The genes are TRBV28 and TRBJ1-5, with 7 positions matching TRBD1. This receptor was taken from a man aged 18 to 29 in good health. Some clones in this sample may be carry-over from other donors' samples. CDR3: CASSFRDRNQPQHF. Here the CDR3 DNA reads TGTGCCAGCAGTTTCCGGGACAGAAATCAGCCCCAGCATTTT.